This TCR beta chain was sequenced in a study of T cells after yellow fever vaccination. Study observations and caveats: The booster response re-showed most primary clones: over 95% CD4, more than 80% CD8. CD4 and CD8 compartments shared a small share of clonotypes, likely from convergent recombination.

The sample holds a few counts of this clonotype. What it binds is not known. TCRdb reanalysed the 5' RACE reads using MiXCR and keeps one entry per CDR3 protein. The repertoire holds hundreds of thousands of distinct CDR3 sequences, with about 19% as singletons. The CDR3 totals 16 residues. V was clipped by 5 bases and J by 0 bases, with 17 bases between them. CDR1 and CDR2 (germline): MNHEY, SMNVEV (reference sequence). The clonotype originates from a man aged 18 to 30 who received the YFV17D yellow fever vaccine. This specimen was PBMCs, taken before the yellow fever booster vaccination. The chain uses TRBV27 and TRBJ2-7; D is perhaps TRBD1 (6 bases). In DNA form, the CDR3 reads TGTGCCAGCAGTCCTGGCCAGGGGCTGAGCTCCTACGAGCAGTACGTC. Its protein product is CASSPGQGLSSYEQYV.